Sequencing of this TCR beta chain was carried out in a study of blood T cells in healthy people across ages. Findings and limits, study-wide: Long-lived and aged donors differed, with more naive CD4+ cells and higher diversity in the long-lived.

Germline CDR1 is KGHSH and CDR2 is LQKENI. V was trimmed by 1 base and J by 8 bases, leaving 14 bases between them. The CDR3 is 15 amino acids. Sample-barcoded 5' priming and a J-beta primer mix drove a second PCR of 7 to 11 cycles. TCRdb reprocessed the 5' RACE reads with MiXCR, giving one entry per CDR3 protein. The sample consists of approximately 290,000 distinct CDR3 sequences, 27% of them appearing once. In regard to this clonotype: Its antigen is currently unknown.

Sequenced: blood. The clonotype comes from a woman aged 70 to 79 in good health. The chain has TRBV18 and TRBJ1-4; maybe TRBD1 (5 bases). The CDR3, as DNA: TGTGCCAGCTCACCACTTGGGGGGGACCACGAAAAACTGTTTTTT. Its protein product is CASSPLGGDHEKLFF.